This TCR beta chain was recovered during a study of T cell changes during pregnancy in multiple sclerosis. This CDR3 spans 13 amino acids. Germline V CDR1 and CDR2: MNHEY, SMNVEV (reference sequence). V lost 3 bases and J lost 2, with 4 bases in between. Assay: immunoSEQ multiplex PCR; the TCRdb copy retains only in-frame clones and omits some. The repertoire includes tens of thousands of clones, approximately 95% of them detected once, and around 0.91% sits in the top ten. The V and J genes are TRBV27 and TRBJ2-2; the D is unclear. The material was peripheral blood, obtained in the second trimester of pregnancy. The sequence was collected from a female donor in good health, enrolled as a control in a pregnancy study. The CDR3 nucleotides are TGTGCCAGCAGTTTTAGCAACACCGGGGAGCTGTTTTTT. It translates to CASSFSNTGELFF.